These 21 T cell receptor beta chains originate from one sample sequenced in a study of blood T cell repertoires in COVID-19. Sequenced by immunoSEQ multiplex PCR; TCRdb stores in-frame clones only, minus some. The sample contains roughly 150,000 clones, about 85% of which appear only once. The sample consisted of PBMCs or T cells enriched from blood (not recorded which). Receptors originate from a woman aged 40 to 50 who had been exposed to COVID-19.

In regard to this clone: One end of the junction does not line up with germline, which may come from a read error. The chain uses TRBV10-3 and TRBJ1-1, with D unresolved. Germline CDR1 is ENHRY and CDR2 is SYGVKD. The CDR3 extends over 12 amino acids. The CDR3, as DNA: TGTGCCGTCAGGAGCTCCAACACTGAAGCTTTCTTT. Its translation is CAVRSSNTEAFF.

The chain joins TRBV5-1 to TRBJ2-7, with 12 bases matching TRBD2. The CDR3 covers 15 residues. The V and J ends lost 5 bases and 2 bases, in that order; junction bases with no gene match: 5. CDR1 is SGHRS and CDR2 is YFSETQ in the germline V gene. The CDR3 is CASSPASGRAYEQYF. The CDR3 bases are TGCGCCAGCAGTCCGGCTAGCGGGAGGGCCTACGAGCAGTACTTC. Looking up the rest from reference TRBV5-1 and TRBJ2-7 gives the full variable domain: KAGVTQTPRYLIKTRGQQVTLSCSPISGHRSVSWYQQTPGQGLQFLFEYFSETQRNKGNFPGRFSGRQFSNSRSEMNVSTLELGDSALYLCASSPASGRAYEQYFGPGTRLTVT.

The genes are TRBV2 and TRBJ2-7, with D possibly matching TRBD2 (6 bases). This CDR3 has 14 amino acids. Germline V gene sequence: CDR1 SNHLY, CDR2 FYNNEI. V was shortened by 2 bases and J by 7 bases, with 15 bases between the two germline ends. The CDR3 nucleotides are TGTGCCAGCAGTGAACGGGACTCCGAAAATGAGCAGTACTTC. This translates into CASSERDSENEQYF.

The genes are TRBV12-5 and TRBJ2-7; 12 bases map to TRBD2. This CDR3 region has 15 residues. Germline V gene lookup returns CDR1 LGHNT and CDR2 FRNRAP. V shed 6 bases and J 2 bases; nucleotides not matched to a gene: 5. In nucleotides, the CDR3 is TGTGCTAGTGGGACTAGCGGGAGTACTACCTACGAGCAGTACTTC. Its translation: CASGTSGSTTYEQYF.

The V call is TRBV10-3, the J call TRBJ1-2, with 12 nucleotides matching TRBD1. In germline, CDR1 is ENHRY, CDR2 SYGVKD. The CDR3 runs 17 residues. Trimming cost V 0 bases and J 12 bases; bases outside gene matches: 14. CDR3 sequence: CAISESKGTGGAGLHTF. DNA of the CDR3: TGTGCCATCAGTGAGTCGAAGGGGACAGGGGGCGCGGGGCTACACACCTTC.

This clone was recorded a few times. The genes are TRBV4-3 and TRBJ2-7, with 10 bases matching TRBD1. The junction had 3 bases not matched to a gene; V was cut back by 0 bases and J by 4 bases. CDR3 length equals 15 residues. CDR1 LGHNA and CDR2 YSLEER come from the germline V gene. In nucleotides, the CDR3 is TGCGCCAGCAGCCAAGAGCGACAGGGGGCGTACGAGCAGTACTTC. Amino acids: CASSQERQGAYEQYF.

The CDR3 here is CASTTGLGEQYF. The CDR3 region has the DNA TGTGCCAGCACCACAGGGCTGGGGGAGCAGTACTTC. The rearrangement links TRBV11-2 to TRBJ2-7; weak D call: TRBD1 (6 bases). CDR1 is SGHAT, CDR2 FQNNGV, per germline. CDR3 length equals 12 residues. Deletions cut 7 bases from V and 7 bases from J, with 14 bases between.

The chain uses TRBV6-2 or TRBV6-3 and TRBJ2-2; TRBD2 is a possible D gene (6 bases). Trimming cost V 2 bases and J 5 bases, with 9 bases left between them. This CDR3 comprises 14 residues. Germline values: CDR1 MNHEY, CDR2 SVGEGT. The CDR3 sequence: CASSYTGETGELFF. DNA for the CDR3: TGTGCCAGCAGTTACACGGGGGAGACCGGGGAGCTGTTTTTT.

The CDR3 nucleotides are TGTGCCAGCAGTTTAGGGGGGGCTAGTCAGCCCCAGCATTTT. Translating it yields CASSLGGASQPQHF. V is TRBV28 and J is TRBJ1-5, with a possible D match to TRBD1 (6 bases). V was cut by 2 bases and J by 6 bases, with 11 bases left in between. There are 14 residues in the CDR3. The germline gives CDR1 MDHEN, CDR2 SYDVKM.

The chain has TRBV27 and TRBJ2-5, with D unclear. CDR3 length equals 15 residues. The V and J ends lost 5 bases and 1 base respectively, with 14 bases between them. The germline gives CDR1 MNHEY, CDR2 SMNVEV (reference sequence). The CDR3 DNA sequence: TGTGCCAGCAGTCCAACAGAGTCGATCCAAGAGACCCAGTACTTC. Its protein is CASSPTESIQETQYF.

V gene TRBV6-2 or TRBV6-3 combines with J gene TRBJ1-2; D not certain. The CDR3 runs 14 residues. The V and J ends lost 2 bases and 2 bases respectively, with 9 bases between them. The germline CDR1 and CDR2 sequences are MNHEY and SVGEGT. The CDR3 sequence is CASSYRRGNYGYTF. The DNA for the CDR3 is TGTGCCAGCAGTTACCGGAGAGGGAACTATGGCTACACCTTC.

CDR3 loop: CASSLQYYEQYF. The DNA of the CDR3 is TGTGCCAGCAGCTTACAGTACTACGAGCAGTACTTC. The rearrangement joins TRBV5-6 to TRBJ2-7; D is undetermined. CDR1 is SGHDT and CDR2 is YYEEEE in the germline V gene. The CDR3 has 12 amino acids. V lost 2 bases to trimming and J lost 3 bases, with 6 bases between them.

The V and J genes are TRBV6-6 and TRBJ1-3, with D perhaps TRBD1 (6 bases). V lost 7 bases, J lost 0 bases, and 16 bases lay in between. CDR3 length equals 16 residues. From germline, CDR1 is MNHNY and CDR2 SVGAGI (reference sequence). CDR3: CASTLSGGPSGNTIYF. CDR3 nucleotide sequence: TGTGCCAGCACCCTATCGGGGGGGCCCTCTGGAAACACCATATATTTT.

The chain has TRBV12-3 or TRBV12-4 and TRBJ1-5; tentative D call: TRBD1 (5 bases). Trimming left V 6 bases short and J 7 bases short, with 13 bases between. CDR3 length: 13 residues. CDR3 amino acids: CASRRGALQPQHF. The CDR3 DNA reads TGTGCCAGCAGAAGGGGCGCGTTACAGCCCCAGCATTTT.

The chain has TRBV10-3 and TRBJ1-5; 8 bases line up with TRBD1. The trim removed 3 bases at V and 6 bases at J, leaving 10 bases unmatched. The CDR3 is made up of 16 amino acids. Germline loops: CDR1 ENHRY, CDR2 SYGVKD. The CDR3 region is CAISDRAGGAGQPQHF. DNA for the CDR3: TGTGCCATCAGTGACCGGGCAGGGGGCGCGGGTCAGCCCCAGCATTTT.

The V call is TRBV9, the J call TRBJ1-1; D is perhaps TRBD1 (5 bases). V lost 3 bases, J lost 1 base, and 16 bases lay in between. This CDR3 has 16 residues. Germline CDR1 reads SGDLS; CDR2 reads YYNGEE. The CDR3 spells CASSASIGHPNTEAFF. The CDR3 region has the DNA TGTGCCAGCAGCGCTTCAATAGGACACCCGAACACTGAAGCTTTCTTT.

The genes are TRBV28 and TRBJ1-5; a weak D match, TRBD1 (6 bases). Looked up from germline, CDR1 is MDHEN and CDR2 is SYDVKM. Trimming cost V 1 base and J 7 bases, with 23 bases left between them. The CDR3 length is 18 residues. CDR3 sequence reads: CASSLSPGGGLGRQPQHF. In DNA, the CDR3 is TGTGCCAGCAGTTTATCGCCTGGGGGGGGGCTTGGTCGACAGCCCCAGCATTTT.

The chain is built from TRBV28 and TRBJ1-4; the D gene is possibly TRBD1 (5 bases). V dropped 7 bases and J dropped 7 bases, with 13 bases sitting between them. Germline V gene lookup returns CDR1 MDHEN and CDR2 SYDVKM. This CDR3 is 13 amino acids long. The CDR3 protein is CASKGLWGEKLFF. The CDR3 DNA follows: TGTGCCAGCAAGGGGTTATGGGGTGAAAAACTGTTTTTT.

This clone was detected a few times. The gene calls are TRBV9 and TRBJ2-7, with 10 bases aligning to TRBD2. The CDR3 contains 15 residues. V dropped 1 base and J dropped 3; count of bases not matched to a gene: 4. CDR1 and CDR2 (germline): SGDLS, YYNGEE. The CDR3 is CASSVTASGSYEQYF. For the CDR3, the DNA is TGTGCCAGCAGCGTAACGGCTAGCGGGAGCTACGAGCAGTACTTC.

This chain connects TRBV5-1 to TRBJ1-2; 7 bases are a match to TRBD1. Unmatched junction bases numbered 7, after V lost 0 bases and J lost 5 bases. Germline lookup yields CDR1 SGHRS and CDR2 YFSETQ. This CDR3 has 15 residues. This chain's CDR3 is CASSLGETGIYGYTF. The CDR3 DNA is TGCGCCAGCAGCTTGGGGGAGACAGGGATTTATGGCTACACCTTC.

The gene calls are TRBV7-9 and TRBJ1-5; the match to TRBD1 covers 9 bases. Germline V CDR1 and CDR2: SEHNR, FQNEAQ (reference sequence). CDR3 length: 16 residues. V was pared by 0 bases and J by 7 bases, with 7 bases of the junction left unmatched. Here the CDR3 DNA reads TGTGCCAGCAGCTTAGCGGGACAGGGCGATCACCAGCCCCAGCATTTT. Translated: CASSLAGQGDHQPQHF.